Following are 11 T cell receptor beta chains from one sample sequenced in a study of regulatory T cells in long-lasting Graves disease. Sequencing libraries for TCR beta were prepared with iRepertoire HTBI primers and Arm-PCR of CDR3 regions. Each CDR3 protein gets one entry after TCRdb re-called the multiplex PCR reads with MiXCR. The sample consists of 400,000 to 500,000 distinct CDR3 sequences, approximately 15% of them appearing once. As to time point: newly diagnosed GD, antithyroid drugs for less than 3 months. With RNA extracted from PBMCs as input, the TCR library was made. This sample was also put to use in a study of T cells in Graves' hyperthyroidism and ophthalmopathy.

The sample here was peripheral blood mononuclear cells (PBMCs), taken at new diagnosis, from a patient treated with antithyroid drugs. The receptors stem from a woman aged 25 to 39 with Graves disease.

This clonotype was found many times. The chain recombines TRBV12-5 with TRBJ2-7; D is undetermined. V lost 2 bases and J 1 base, leaving 9 bases between the germline ends. Germline CDR1 and CDR2: LGHNT and FRNRAP. The CDR3 contains 14 residues. The CDR3 protein is CASGLPPRSYEQYF. CDR3 DNA sequence: TGTGCTAGTGGTTTGCCCCCTCGGTCCTACGAGCAGTACTTC.

This clonotype has at least ten counts. This rearrangement joins TRBV20-1 to TRBJ2-7, with 7 bases lining up with TRBD1. Germline V lookup: CDR1 DFQATT, CDR2 SNEGSKA (reference sequence). This CDR3 comprises 15 residues. The V segment lost 6 bases and the J segment 2 bases; nucleotides outside the gene matches: 13. The CDR3 coding sequence is TGCAGTGCGCTGCCCGGGACAGCGACGGCCTACGAGCAGTACTTC. Residues: CSALPGTATAYEQYF.

The chain is built from TRBV11-2 and TRBJ2-3; 11 bases line up with TRBD2. The germline V gene has CDR1 SGHAT and CDR2 FQNNGV. The CDR3 extends over 17 amino acids. Losses at the gene ends were 6 bases for V and 5 bases for J; bases not matched to a gene: 13. Here the CDR3 DNA reads TGTGCCAGCAGACCTCCGGGGACTAGCGGCGTACGAGATACGCAGTATTTT. Protein product: CASRPPGTSGVRDTQYF.

The chain carries TRBV27 and TRBJ2-1; 11 bases are shared with TRBD2. V shed 7 bases and J 5 bases; nucleotides not matched to a gene: 4. The germline V gene encodes CDR1 MNHEY and CDR2 SMNVEV (reference sequence). CDR3 length: 14 residues. CDR3 nucleotides: TGTGCCAGCACTACTAGCGGGGGTAACAATGAGCAGTTCTTC. Translating gives CASTTSGGNNEQFF.

This clonotype was counted a few times. The chain is built from TRBV3-1 and TRBJ2-7; D is undetermined. V was trimmed by 0 bases and J by 4 bases, leaving 10 bases between them. From germline, CDR1 is LGHDT and CDR2 YNNKEL (reference sequence). The CDR3 contains 14 residues. CDR3 coding DNA: TGTGCCAGCAGCCAAGATACGGACCCTTACGAGCAGTACTTC. It codes for CASSQDTDPYEQYF.

The chain links TRBV7-9 to TRBJ2-3; no clear D. The CDR3 is 10 amino acids. CDR1 is SEHNR and CDR2 is FQNEAQ in the germline V gene (reference sequence). Trimming pared 8 bases from V and 4 bases from J, leaving 4 bases between. For the CDR3, the DNA is TGTGCCAGCGAGGCAGATACGCAGTATTTT. Amino acids: CASEADTQYF.

This clonotype was seen repeatedly, ten times or more. The J gene is TRBJ2-1, the V gene TRBV20-1; TRBD2 matches at 10 bases. J was trimmed by 9 bases and V by 3 bases; bases with no gene match: 8. Germline CDR1 DFQATT, CDR2 SNEGSKA (reference sequence). This CDR3 is 14 amino acids long. CDR3 coding DNA: TGCAGTGCTAGCCGACTAGCGGGTGGGGTTGAGCAGTTCTTC. Translating it yields CSASRLAGGVEQFF.

This clonotype was observed a handful of times. The V and J genes are TRBV6-1 and TRBJ2-2; 9 nucleotides align to TRBD2. Germline trimming cut 7 bases from V and 3 bases from J; bases unmatched to any gene: 9. The CDR3 is 16 amino acids. Germline CDR1 MNHNS, CDR2 SASEGT. The DNA of the CDR3 is TGTGCCAGCATTTCCGGGACTAGCAGTTACACCGGGGAGCTGTTTTTT. Residues: CASISGTSSYTGELFF.

This clonotype has only a few counts. V is TRBV28 and J is TRBJ1-4, with D maybe TRBD1 (6 bases). Per the germline V gene, CDR1 is MDHEN and CDR2 is SYDVKM. This CDR3 is built from 14 residues. Between the trimmed V and J ends, which lost 8 bases and 7 bases, there was a span of 17 bases. CDR3 sequence (DNA): TGTGCCAGCTGTAGTGGGGGGGCGGGTGAAAAACTGTTTTTT. Translation: CASCSGGAGEKLFF. The variable domain in full, with the rest retrieved from reference TRBV28 and TRBJ1-4, is DVKVTQSSRYLVKRTGEKVFLECVQDMDHENMFWYRQDPGLGLRLIYFSYDVKMKEKGDIPEGYSVSREKKERFSLILESASTNQTSMYLCASCSGGAGEKLFFGSGTQLSVL.

This clonotype was found many times. The junction does not match germline at one end; this may be a read error. The chain couples TRBV11-2 to TRBJ2-2, with D perhaps matching TRBD2 (5 bases). Germline CDR1 and CDR2: SGHAT and FQNNGV. The CDR3 contains 15 residues. The CDR3 DNA sequence: TGCGCCAGCAGCCAAGCAGCGGATAACACCGGGGAGCTGTTTTTT. Translating gives CASSQAADNTGELFF. Full variable domain (outside the CDR3, taken from reference TRBV11-2 and TRBJ2-2): EAGVAQSPRYKIIEKRQSVAFWCNPISGHATLYWYQQILGQGPKLLIQFQNNGVVDDSQLPKDRFSAERLKGVDSTLKIQPAKLEDSAVYLCASSQAADNTGELFFGEGSRLTVL.

The chain links TRBV27 to TRBJ1-6; D is possibly TRBD1 (6 bases). The CDR3 sequence is 15 residues long. The ends were cut back, 1 base at V and 9 bases at J, with 13 bases in the middle. From germline, CDR1 is MNHEY and CDR2 SMNVEV (reference sequence). The CDR3 is CASSLYGGRRSPLHF. CDR3 nucleotides: TGTGCCAGCAGTTTATACGGGGGGCGCCGTTCACCCCTCCACTTT.